This passage covers 8 T cell receptor beta chains from one sample sequenced in a study of blood T cell repertoires in COVID-19. Profiling relied on immunoSEQ multiplex PCR, and the TCRdb table lists in-frame clones only, not all of them. This table holds over 450,000 clones, approximately 91% found once. Sequencing was carried out using peripheral blood. All receptors come from a woman in her fifties or sixties with COVID-19, enrolled during active disease.

The rearrangement joins TRBV7-7 to TRBJ2-3, with TRBD2 matching 10 bases. V lost 1 base and J lost 5; bases outside the gene matches: 0. Germline CDR1 SSHAT, CDR2 FNYEAQ (reference sequence). CDR3 size: 14 residues. CDR3 in amino acids: CASSLGTSGDTQYF. The CDR3 coding sequence is TGTGCCAGCAGCTTAGGGACTAGCGGAGATACGCAGTATTTT.

A few counts support this clone. The genes are TRBV2 and TRBJ1-1; D call uncertain. V lost 8 bases to trimming and J lost 1 base, with 11 bases between them. CDR1 and CDR2 (germline): SNHLY, FYNNEI. The CDR3 sequence is 13 residues long. CDR3 residues: CASRWRENTEAFF. DNA of the CDR3: TGTGCCAGCCGTTGGAGGGAGAACACTGAAGCTTTCTTT.

The chain is built from TRBV5-6 and TRBJ1-6, with D possibly TRBD1 on 6 matching bases. Germline V gene lookup returns CDR1 SGHDT and CDR2 YYEEEE. V lost 3 bases, J lost 7 bases, and 11 bases lay in between. This CDR3 has 14 residues. CDR3 sequence: CASSYRTVNSPLHF. The CDR3 nucleotides are TGTGCCAGCAGCTACCGGACAGTGAATTCACCCCTCCACTTT.

This clone appeared a few times. V gene TRBV24-1 combines with J gene TRBJ2-1, with TRBD2 as a possible D gene (6 bases). The germline V and J ends were trimmed by 0 bases and 6 bases, with 14 bases remaining between them. The CDR3 extends over 16 amino acids. CDR1 and CDR2 (germline): KGHDR, SFDVKD. The CDR3 protein is CATSDLGGLASNEQFF. CDR3 sequence (DNA): TGTGCCACCAGTGATTTGGGGGGACTCGCTTCCAATGAGCAGTTCTTC.

V and J are TRBV27 and TRBJ1-3, with D perhaps TRBD1 (5 bases). From germline, CDR1 is MNHEY and CDR2 SMNVEV (reference sequence). Deletions cut 1 base from V and 1 base from J, with 11 bases between. This CDR3 region has 16 residues. The CDR3, as DNA: TGTGCCAGCAGTTTATACGCTGGGACTTCTGGAAACACCATATATTTT. As protein: CASSLYAGTSGNTIYF.

V and J are TRBV5-1 and TRBJ1-4; D is unclear. There are 14 residues in the CDR3. Germline CDR1 reads SGHRS; CDR2 reads YFSETQ. Trimming shortened V by 1 base and J by 3 bases, and 7 bases separated the two germline ends. The CDR3 region has the DNA TGCGCCAGCAGCTTGACCCAGTCTAATGAAAAACTGTTTTTT. Amino acid sequence: CASSLTQSNEKLFF.

Of note for this clone: The DNA is omitted, as the CDR3 cannot be located on it reliably, and the CDR3 follows TCRdb's listing. V and J are TRBV7-8 and TRBJ1-5; TRBD1 reflects the table's D call only, with no check against the DNA. Ends included, the CDR3 has 15 residues. Germline CDR1 is SGHVS and CDR2 is FQNEAQ. The CDR3 reads CASSSDRSLRQPQHF.

The chain recombines TRBV11-2 with TRBJ2-1; 10 bases line up with TRBD2. Per the germline V gene, CDR1 is SGHAT and CDR2 is FQNNGV. The CDR3 has 15 amino acids. Losses at the gene ends were 8 bases for V and 12 bases for J; bases not matched to a gene: 16. The CDR3 loop reads CASLGGGLAGERQFF. CDR3 DNA sequence: TGTGCCAGCCTTGGCGGAGGCCTAGCGGGGGAAAGGCAGTTCTTC.